The T cell receptor (beta chain) described here comes from a study of blood T cell repertoires in COVID-19. In the study overall: The analysed material was cDNA or gDNA that came from T cells, B-cell-depleted T cells, or PBMCs.

Authors' data handling: Nucleated cell number was recorded as an estimate derived from reference gene primer amplification. Assay used: immunoSEQ multiplex PCR; TCRdb lists only in-frame clones, some missing. D and trimming were read from the DNA, whereas the V and J calls and clone size are those reported in that table. Of about 250,000 clones listed, 75% to 90% are singletons. The germline V and J ends were trimmed by 6 bases and 5 bases, with 10 bases remaining between them. The CDR3 has 13 amino acids. Germline CDR1 and CDR2: KGHSH and LQKENI. The study recruited people aged 18 to 89 years across about two dozen US areas. Donors in Cohort 3 counted as recovered after two negative PCRs, clearance, or symptom resolution.

This TCR came from a woman between 18 and 29 years old who had recovered from COVID-19. The chain uses TRBV18 and TRBJ2-2; D perhaps matches TRBD2 (6 bases). The sample comprised PBMCs or T cells enriched from blood (not recorded which). CDR3 coding DNA: TGTGCCAGCTCGCCGGAGGGAACCGGGGAGCTGTTTTTT. Translating it yields CASSPEGTGELFF.